This T cell receptor beta chain was captured by sequencing in a study of blood T cell repertoires in COVID-19. Looking at the study overall: Acute and convalescent COVID-19 samples came from the United States, Italy and Spain. PBMCs, B-cell-depleted T cells, or T cells provided the cDNA or gDNA that made up the material.

As handled by the study authors: Scientists estimated how many nucleated cells there were by amplifying reference gene primers. Data came from immunoSEQ multiplex PCR; TCRdb stores just in-frame clones and leaves some out. That table is the source of V, J and clone size, and D and trimming were worked out from the DNA. The sample carries about 520,000 clones, roughly 85% recorded once. Germline CDR1 is SGHTA and CDR2 is FQGNSA. The CDR3 covers 16 residues. The V end lost 7 bases, the J end lost 4 bases, and 22 bases lay between the germline ends. This chain links TRBV7-2 with TRBJ1-2; TRBD1 is a possible D gene (6 bases). Sequenced input: peripheral blood. This TCR was sampled from a human donor in a cohort sampled during active COVID-19. The CDR3 reads CASTAGGPLSGYGYTF. CDR3 nucleotide sequence: TGTGCCAGCACCGCCGGGGGGCCCTTAAGTGGCTATGGCTACACCTTC.